The entry that follows covers one TCR beta chain sequence. Its antigen is undetermined. This sequence may be a read error, since a much larger clone differs from it by one base. This sample was included in a study of molecular identifiers for immune sequencing clone quantification. MiXCR, run by TCRdb on the PCR reads, gives a single entry per CDR3 protein. The sample gives about half a million distinct CDR3 sequences, roughly 26% of which show up once; around 0.78% is in the top ten. Trimming shortened V by 5 bases and J by 8 bases, and 23 bases separated the two germline ends. There are 16 residues in the CDR3. CDR1 PRHDT and CDR2 FYEKMQ come from the germline V gene (reference sequence). Regarding the study as a whole: Spiked TCR RNA from one Jurkat cell reportedly showed up when mixed among roughly 1 million naive cells. For effector cells, clones above 20 RNA copies held over 98% of molecules; for naive cells, under 1%.

Sequenced sample: naive CD8+ T cells from blood, with Jurkat cell RNA spiked in. Noted subset: FACS-sorted CD8+CD4-CCR7+CD45RA+ naive T cells. This receptor was taken from a human donor in good health. Some libraries in this study had Jurkat cell RNA spiked in. This chain links TRBV13 with TRBJ2-3; possibly TRBD2 for D (5 bases). The CDR3 bases are TGTGCCAGCAGCCCTGGTCTTAGCGTGGTTGCAGGTACGCAGTATTTT. Its translation: CASSPGLSVVAGTQYF.